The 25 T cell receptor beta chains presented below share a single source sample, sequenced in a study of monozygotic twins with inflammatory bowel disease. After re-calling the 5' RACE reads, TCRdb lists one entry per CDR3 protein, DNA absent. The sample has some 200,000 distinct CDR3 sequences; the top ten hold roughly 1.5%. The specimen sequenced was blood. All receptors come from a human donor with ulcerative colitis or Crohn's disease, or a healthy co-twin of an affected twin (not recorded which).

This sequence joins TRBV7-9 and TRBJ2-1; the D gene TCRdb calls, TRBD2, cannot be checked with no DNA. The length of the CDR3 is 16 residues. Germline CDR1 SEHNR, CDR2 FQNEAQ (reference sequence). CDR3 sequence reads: CASSFPGTSRVGVWFF.

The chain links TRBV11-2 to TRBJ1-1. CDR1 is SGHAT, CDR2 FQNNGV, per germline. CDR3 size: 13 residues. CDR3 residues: CASSFTLYAEAFF. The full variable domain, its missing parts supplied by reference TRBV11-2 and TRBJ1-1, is EAGVAQSPRYKIIEKRQSVAFWCNPISGHATLYWYQQILGQGPKLLIQFQNNGVVDDSQLPKDRFSAERLKGVDSTLKIQPAKLEDSAVYLCASSFTLYAEAFFGQGTRLTVV.

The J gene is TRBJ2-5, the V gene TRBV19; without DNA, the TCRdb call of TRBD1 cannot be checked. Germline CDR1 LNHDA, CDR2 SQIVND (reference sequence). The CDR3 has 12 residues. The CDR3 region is CASRQSGETQYF.

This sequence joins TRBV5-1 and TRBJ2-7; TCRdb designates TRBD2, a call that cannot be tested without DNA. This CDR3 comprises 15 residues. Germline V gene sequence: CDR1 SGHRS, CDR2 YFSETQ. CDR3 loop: CASSSGTSGTYEQYF.

The CDR3 spells CSASDSGDFSGTQYF. V and J are TRBV20-1 and TRBJ2-3; TCRdb designates TRBD2, a call that cannot be tested without DNA. Germline V gives CDR1 DFQATT, CDR2 SNEGSKA (reference sequence). This CDR3 contains 15 residues.

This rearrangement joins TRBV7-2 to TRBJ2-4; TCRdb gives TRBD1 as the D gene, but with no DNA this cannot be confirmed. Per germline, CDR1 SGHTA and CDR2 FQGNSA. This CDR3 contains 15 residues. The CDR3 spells CASSRLLGDRDIQYF.

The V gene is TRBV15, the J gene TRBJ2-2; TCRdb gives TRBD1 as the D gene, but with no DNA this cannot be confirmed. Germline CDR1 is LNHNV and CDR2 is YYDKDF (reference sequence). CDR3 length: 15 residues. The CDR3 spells CATSDRGENTGELFF. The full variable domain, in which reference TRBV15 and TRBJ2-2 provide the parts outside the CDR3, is DAMVIQNPRYQVTQFGKPVTLSCSQTLNHNVMYWYQQKSSQAPKLLFHYYDKDFNNEADTPDNFQSRRPNTSFCFLDIRSPGLGDTAMYLCATSDRGENTGELFFGEGSRLTVL.

The CDR3 loop is CASSPRAGDSNQPQHF. V usage is TRBV18 and J usage is TRBJ1-5; TCRdb's D call, TRBD1, is unchecked because there is no DNA. The CDR3 length is 16 residues. The germline V gene has CDR1 KGHSH and CDR2 LQKENI.

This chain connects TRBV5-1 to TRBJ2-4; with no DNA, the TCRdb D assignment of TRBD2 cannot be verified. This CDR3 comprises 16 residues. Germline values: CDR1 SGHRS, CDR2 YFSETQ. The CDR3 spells CASSEDPDLAKNMQYF.

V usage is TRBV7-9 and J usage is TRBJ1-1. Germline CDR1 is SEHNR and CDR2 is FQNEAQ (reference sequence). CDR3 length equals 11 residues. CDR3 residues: CASGQYTEAFF.

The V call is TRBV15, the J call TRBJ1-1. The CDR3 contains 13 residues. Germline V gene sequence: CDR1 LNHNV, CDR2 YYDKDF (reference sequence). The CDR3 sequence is CATSTKWNTEAFF.

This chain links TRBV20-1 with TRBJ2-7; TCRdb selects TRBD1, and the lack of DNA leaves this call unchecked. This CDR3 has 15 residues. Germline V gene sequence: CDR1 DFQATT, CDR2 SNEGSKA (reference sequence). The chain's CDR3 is CSAFDPGQGAGEQYF.

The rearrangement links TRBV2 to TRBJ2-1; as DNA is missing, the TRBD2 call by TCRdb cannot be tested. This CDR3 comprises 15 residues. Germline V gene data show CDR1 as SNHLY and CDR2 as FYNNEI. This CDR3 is CASRTSGTRRHEQFF.

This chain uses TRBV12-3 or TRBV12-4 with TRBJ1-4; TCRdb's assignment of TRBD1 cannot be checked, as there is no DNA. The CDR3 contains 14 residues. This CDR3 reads CASLNGGSGEKLFF.

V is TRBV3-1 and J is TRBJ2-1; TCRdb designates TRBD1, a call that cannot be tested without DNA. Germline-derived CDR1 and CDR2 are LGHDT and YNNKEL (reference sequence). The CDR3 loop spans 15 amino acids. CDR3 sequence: CASSQVSTGGNEQFF.

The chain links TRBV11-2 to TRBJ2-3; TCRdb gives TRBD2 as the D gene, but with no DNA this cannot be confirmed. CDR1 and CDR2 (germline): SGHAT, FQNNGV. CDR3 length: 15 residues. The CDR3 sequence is CASSSLAGGPDTQYF.

This chain's CDR3 is CASRGQVHTEAFF. This sequence joins TRBV12-3 or TRBV12-4 and TRBJ1-1; lacking DNA, the TRBD1 call made by TCRdb goes unchecked. The CDR3 has 13 amino acids.

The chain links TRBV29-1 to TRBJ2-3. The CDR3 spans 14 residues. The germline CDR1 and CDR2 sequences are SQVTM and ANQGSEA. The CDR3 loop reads CSVNDQGSTDTQYF.

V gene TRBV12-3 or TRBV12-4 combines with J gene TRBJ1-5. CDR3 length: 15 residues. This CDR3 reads CASSFLGRVNQPQHF.

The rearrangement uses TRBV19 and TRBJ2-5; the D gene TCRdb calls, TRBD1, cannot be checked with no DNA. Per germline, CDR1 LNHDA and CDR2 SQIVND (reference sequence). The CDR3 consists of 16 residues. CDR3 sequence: CASRPASRSQGETQYF.

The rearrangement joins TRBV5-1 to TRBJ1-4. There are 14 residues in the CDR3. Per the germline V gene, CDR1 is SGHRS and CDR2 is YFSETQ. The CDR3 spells CASSPREVNEKLFF.

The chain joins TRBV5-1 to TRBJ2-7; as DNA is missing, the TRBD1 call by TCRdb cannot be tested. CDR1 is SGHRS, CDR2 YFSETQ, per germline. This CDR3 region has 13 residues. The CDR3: CASRHGQGYEQYF.

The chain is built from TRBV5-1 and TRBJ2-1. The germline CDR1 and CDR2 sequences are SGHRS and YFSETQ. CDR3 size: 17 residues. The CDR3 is CASSLLPWGTSYNEQFF.

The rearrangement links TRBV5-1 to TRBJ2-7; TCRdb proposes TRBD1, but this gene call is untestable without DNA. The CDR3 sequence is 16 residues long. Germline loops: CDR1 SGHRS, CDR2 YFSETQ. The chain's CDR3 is CASSLFQGVASYEQYF.

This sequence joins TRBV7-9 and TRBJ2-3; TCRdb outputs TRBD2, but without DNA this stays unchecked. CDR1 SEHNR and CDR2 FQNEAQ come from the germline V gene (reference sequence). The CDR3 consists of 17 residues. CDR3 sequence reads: CASSLEGLGGSTDTQYF.